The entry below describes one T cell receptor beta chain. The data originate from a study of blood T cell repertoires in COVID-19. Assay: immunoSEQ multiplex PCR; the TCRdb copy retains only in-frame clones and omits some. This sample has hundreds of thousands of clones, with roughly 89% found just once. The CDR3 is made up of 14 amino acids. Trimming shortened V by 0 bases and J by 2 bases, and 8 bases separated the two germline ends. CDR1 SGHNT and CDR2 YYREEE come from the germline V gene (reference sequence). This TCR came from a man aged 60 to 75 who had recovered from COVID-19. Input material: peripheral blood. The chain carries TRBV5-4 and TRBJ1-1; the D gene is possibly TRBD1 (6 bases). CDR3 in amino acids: CASSLEQGNTEAFF. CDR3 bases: TGTGCCAGCAGCTTGGAACAGGGAAACACTGAAGCTTTCTTT. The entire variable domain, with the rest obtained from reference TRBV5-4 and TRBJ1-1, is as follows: ETGVTQSPTHLIKTRGQQVTLRCSSQSGHNTVSWYQQALGQGPQFIFQYYREEENGRGNFPPRFSGLQFPNYSSELNVNALELDDSALYLCASSLEQGNTEAFFGQGTRLTVV.